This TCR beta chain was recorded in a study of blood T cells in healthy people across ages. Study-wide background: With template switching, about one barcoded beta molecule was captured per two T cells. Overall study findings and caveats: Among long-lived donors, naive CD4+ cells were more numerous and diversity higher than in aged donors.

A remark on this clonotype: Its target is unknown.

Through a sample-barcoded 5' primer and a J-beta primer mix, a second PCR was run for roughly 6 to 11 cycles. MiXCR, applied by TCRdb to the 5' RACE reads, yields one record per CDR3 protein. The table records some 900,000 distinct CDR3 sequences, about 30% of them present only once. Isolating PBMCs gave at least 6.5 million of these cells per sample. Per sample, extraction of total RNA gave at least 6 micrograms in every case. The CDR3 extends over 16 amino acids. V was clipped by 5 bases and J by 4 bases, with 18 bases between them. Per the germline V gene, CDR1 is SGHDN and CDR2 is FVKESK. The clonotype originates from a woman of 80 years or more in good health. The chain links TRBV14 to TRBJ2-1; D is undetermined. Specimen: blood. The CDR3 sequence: CASSDIGHPVYNEQFF. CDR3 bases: TGTGCCAGCAGCGACATTGGGCACCCCGTTTACAATGAGCAGTTCTTC.